This TCR beta chain is from a study of T cell repertoires in cytomegalovirus infection (dated by TCRdb to about 2019). With respect to the entire study: The HLA type of each donor mattered for the analysis, because public TCR beta signatures pointed to carriage of CMV infection along with the matching HLA type.

Overall study results and their limits: In both this cohort and an independent cohort of 350 to 400 donors, the cumulative frequency of public TCR beta family members distinguished carriers of CMV infection plus the relevant HLA type. The ex vivo response was dominated by HLA-C-restricted CMV-specific TCR beta clonotypes, and the single most frequent clonotype in two of eight donors was supplied by these HLA-C-restricted clonotypes.

Sequencer: Illumina HiSeq 1500. The public sequencing data were trimmed at Q25 with fastp and processed into clonotypes with MiXCR by TCRdb, which kept only in-frame beta chains. Duplicate CDR3 protein sequences are folded into a single record with the most common DNA and genes. Here the sample has about 310,000 distinct CDR3 sequences; 17% occur a single time. The ten biggest clones cover more than 10% of the sample. This clonotype has a handful of counts. Its antigen is currently not known. One base away there is no much larger clone; base qualities are not given. Including the terminal cysteine and phenylalanine, the CDR3 comprises 14 residues. The read is trimmed to its CDR3 DNA, 42 bases read in frame from base 1. CDR1 and CDR2 (MDHEN, SYDVKM) derive from the germline V gene. Germline trimming amounts to 7 bases on V and 3 bases on J, with 7 as the count of junction bases outside the gene matches.

The sequence links TRBV28 to TRBJ2-7, and TRBD2 aligns with 9 junction nucleotides. Material: PBMCs. This clonotype originated in a human donor in good health (CMV status not recorded). Some clones in this sample may be carry-over from other donors' samples. The CDR3 here reads CASMRTSAYYEQYF. The sequenced DNA is TGTGCCAGCATGCGGACTAGCGCTTACTACGAGCAGTACTTC.